This record concerns one T cell receptor (beta chain) sequence. The antigen remains unidentified. The data were obtained in a study of T cells after yellow fever vaccination. The study, taken as a whole, reports: The booster saw the reappearance of most primary-vaccination clones (96% CD4, 88% CD8).

TCR cDNA, made by 5'RACE template switching, carried an added universal primer site and UMIs. TCRdb re-analysed the 5' RACE reads in MiXCR, keeping a single row per CDR3 protein. The sample yields 620,000 or so distinct CDR3 sequences, around 16% seen once. The V end lost 7 bases, the J end lost 2 bases, and 12 bases lay between the germline ends. The germline gives CDR1 SQVTM, CDR2 ANQGSEA. The CDR3 is 12 residues long. The chain links TRBV29-1 to TRBJ2-7; perhaps D is TRBD1 or TRBD2 (5 bases each). The sequencing here drew on PBMCs, taken less than 6 days after the first yellow fever vaccination. The clonotype originates from a man in his late teens or twenties who received the YFV17D yellow fever vaccine. The CDR3 DNA reads TGCAGCGGGGGGACCGACGCCTACGAGCAGTACTTC. The encoded protein is CSGGTDAYEQYF.